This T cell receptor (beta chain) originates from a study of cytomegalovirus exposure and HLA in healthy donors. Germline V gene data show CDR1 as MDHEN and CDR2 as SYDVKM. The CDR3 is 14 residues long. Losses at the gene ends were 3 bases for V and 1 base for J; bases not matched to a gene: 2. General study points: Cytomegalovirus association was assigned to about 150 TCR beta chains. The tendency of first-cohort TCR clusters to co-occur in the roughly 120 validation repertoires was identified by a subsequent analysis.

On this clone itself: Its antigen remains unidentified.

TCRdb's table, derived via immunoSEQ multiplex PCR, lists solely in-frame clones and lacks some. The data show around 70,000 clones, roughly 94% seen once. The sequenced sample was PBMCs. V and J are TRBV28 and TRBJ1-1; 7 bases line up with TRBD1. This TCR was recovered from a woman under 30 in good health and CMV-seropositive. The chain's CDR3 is CASSLGQTNTEAFF. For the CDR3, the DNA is TGTGCCAGCAGTTTGGGACAGACGAACACTGAAGCTTTCTTT.